A selection of T cell receptor beta chains follows, all from one sample in a study of cytomegalovirus exposure and HLA in healthy donors. Clones were read by immunoSEQ multiplex PCR, and TCRdb kept only the in-frame ones, dropping some. The table shows some 150,000 clones, with 64% occurring only once. Sequencing input: PBMCs. The source is a woman aged 25-40 years in good health and CMV-seropositive. Both conserved end residues are part of each CDR3. The D gene is left open where the match is weak. Size is omitted from some rows. Given values are once, few, many or a class for expanded clones.

clone_size | j_call | v_call | d_call | cdr3_nt | cdr3_aa
- | TRBJ1-5 | TRBV6-5 | TRBD1 | TGTGCCAGCAGGGCGAGGACAGGCCCCCATCAGCCCCAGCATTTC | CASRARTGPHQPQHF
- | TRBJ2-7 | TRBV6-1 | TRBD1 | TGTGCCAGCAATATGGACAGGTTCGCCTACGAGCAGTACTTC | CASNMDRFAYEQYF
- | TRBJ2-1 | TRBV9 | TRBD2 | TGTGCCAGCAGCGTGACTAGCGACAATGAGCAGTTCTTC | CASSVTSDNEQFF
- | TRBJ2-1 | TRBV7-2 | - | TGTGCCAGCACCCTACTAACCTACAATGAGCAGTTCTTC | CASTLLTYNEQFF
- | TRBJ1-6 | TRBV30 | - | TGTGCCCATTGGGACTCGTCTTCACCCCTCCACTTT | CAHWDSSSPLHF
- | TRBJ2-5 | TRBV18 | - | TGTGCCAGCTCACCGGGCAGACAAGAGACCCAGTACTTC | CASSPGRQETQYF
- | TRBJ1-5 | TRBV10-2 | - | TGCGCCAGCAGGGGGGGAAGCAATCAGCCCCAGCATTTT | CASRGGSNQPQHF
- | TRBJ1-1 | TRBV5-1 | TRBD1 | TGCGCCAGCACAATACAGGGGGCGACTGAAGCTTTCTTT | CASTIQGATEAFF
- | TRBJ1-2 | TRBV4-2 | - | TGTGCCAGCAGCCAAAAGGGACCAGCTCAGGGGCTTAGCTATGGCTACACCTTC | CASSQKGPAQGLSYGYTF
- | TRBJ1-1 | TRBV6-5 | TRBD1 | TGTGCCAGCAGTAGCACAGGGGTTGGGACTGAAGCTTTCTTT | CASSSTGVGTEAFF
- | TRBJ2-1 | TRBV7-3 | TRBD1 | TGTGCCAGCAGCCCCCGGGACAGGGGAATCGATGAGCAGTTCTTC | CASSPRDRGIDEQFF
few | TRBJ2-2 | TRBV27 | - | TGTGCCAGCAGTTTCCTCCTAGCGCCGAACACCGGGGAGCTGTTTTTT | CASSFLLAPNTGELFF
few | TRBJ1-3 | TRBV5-1 | - | TGCGCCAGCAGCGACCAGGGTGGTGGAAACACCATATATTTT | CASSDQGGGNTIYF
- | TRBJ1-6 | TRBV5-4 | - | TGTGCCAGCAGCAGGGGATCTCGGGATTCACCCCTCCACTTT | CASSRGSRDSPLHF
- | TRBJ2-6 | TRBV14 | - | TGTGCCAGCTCCCGCTCTGGGGCCAACGTCCTGACTTTC | CASSRSGANVLTF
- | TRBJ2-7 | TRBV18 | - | TGTGCCAGCTCAATACAGGAGATCTACGAGCAGTACTTC | CASSIQEIYEQYF
- | TRBJ2-7 | TRBV6-5 | TRBD2 | TGTGCCACGTCGGGACTAGACTACGAGCAGTACTTC | CATSGLDYEQYF
- | TRBJ2-2 | TRBV30 | TRBD1 | TGTGCCTGGGACAGGGGTTTGGGGGACACCGGGGAGCTGTTTTTT | CAWDRGLGDTGELFF
few | TRBJ2-6 | TRBV4-1 | TRBD1 | TGCGCCAGCAGCCAGGGCCCGGGACAGACCTCTACTGGGGCCAACGTCCTGACTTTC | CASSQGPGQTSTGANVLTF
once | TRBJ2-3 | TRBV6-4 | - | TGTGCCAGCAGCGAAGAGGGGGGGAGCACAGATACGCAGTATTTT | CASSEEGGSTDTQYF
- | TRBJ1-2 | TRBV5-1 | TRBD1 | TGCGCCAGCAGCTCAGGGGGAACTGGAGGTGGCTACACCTTC | CASSSGGTGGGYTF